This record covers a single T cell receptor beta chain. Measured with immunoSEQ multiplex PCR; TCRdb has only the in-frame clones, and not every one. The table has approximately 110,000 clones, approximately 87% seen once. This CDR3 region has 16 residues. Germline V lookup: CDR1 MNHEY, CDR2 SVGAGI. Trimming cost V 0 bases and J 0 bases, with 9 bases left between them. This sample is drawn from a study of blood T cell repertoires in COVID-19. In the study overall: The cDNA or gDNA used as material had been derived from T cells, B-cell-depleted T cells, or PBMCs.

The clonotype originates from a woman aged 45-60 years with acute or convalescent COVID-19. The specimen was peripheral blood. This chain connects TRBV6-5 to TRBJ1-3, with D hard to call. CDR3: CASSYSLRFSGNTIYF. The CDR3 region has the DNA TGTGCCAGCAGTTACTCTTTACGGTTCTCTGGAAACACCATATATTTT.